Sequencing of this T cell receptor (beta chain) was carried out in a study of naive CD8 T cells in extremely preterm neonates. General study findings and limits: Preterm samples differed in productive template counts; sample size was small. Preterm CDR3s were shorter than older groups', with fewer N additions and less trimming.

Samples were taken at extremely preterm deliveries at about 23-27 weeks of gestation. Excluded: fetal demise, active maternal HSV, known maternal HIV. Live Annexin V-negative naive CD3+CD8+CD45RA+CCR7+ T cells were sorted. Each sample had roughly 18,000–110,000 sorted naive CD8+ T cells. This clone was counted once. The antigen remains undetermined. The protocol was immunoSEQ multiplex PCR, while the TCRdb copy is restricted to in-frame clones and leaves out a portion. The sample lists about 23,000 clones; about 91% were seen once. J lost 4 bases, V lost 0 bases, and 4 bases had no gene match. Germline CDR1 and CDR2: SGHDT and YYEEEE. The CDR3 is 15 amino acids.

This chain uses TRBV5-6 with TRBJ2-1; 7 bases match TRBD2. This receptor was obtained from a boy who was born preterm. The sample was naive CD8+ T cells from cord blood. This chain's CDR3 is CASSLERGVYNEQFF. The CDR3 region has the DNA TGTGCCAGCAGCTTGGAGCGGGGAGTATACAATGAGCAGTTCTTC. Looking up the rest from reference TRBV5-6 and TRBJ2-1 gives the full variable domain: DAGVTQSPTHLIKTRGQQVTLRCSPKSGHDTVSWYQQALGQGPQFIFQYYEEEERQRGNFPDRFSGHQFPNYSSELNVNALLLGDSALYLCASSLERGVYNEQFFGPGTRLTVL.